This paragraph reports one TCR beta chain. Antigen specificity is unknown. Trimming took off 9 bases at V and 0 bases at J, with 9 bases between the two ends. The germline V gene has CDR1 KGHDR and CDR2 SFDVKD. The CDR3 runs 13 residues. Sequenced by immunoSEQ multiplex PCR; TCRdb stores in-frame clones only, minus some. Of 55,000 to 80,000 clones listed, less than 90% are singletons. The sample is drawn from a study of T cell responses to AZD1222 COVID-19 vaccine. Findings of the study overall: Unmutated variant regions reportedly attract nearly half of all spike-specific TCRs. At baseline, seropositivity was found in only a handful of AZD1222 recipients. The sample set comprised mostly white British donors with more females, and clonal diversity was possibly underestimated. Spike-specific TCR repertoires showed rising breadth and depth after two AZD1222 doses.

This specimen consisted of peripheral blood, obtained on day 0 of AZD1222 vaccination. The origin of this receptor is an adult in good health. J is TRBJ2-3 and V is TRBV24-1; tentatively, D is TRBD1 or TRBD2 (5 bases each). In DNA form, the CDR3 reads TGTGCCACCTCCAGGGAGAGCACAGATACGCAGTATTTT. Protein product: CATSRESTDTQYF.